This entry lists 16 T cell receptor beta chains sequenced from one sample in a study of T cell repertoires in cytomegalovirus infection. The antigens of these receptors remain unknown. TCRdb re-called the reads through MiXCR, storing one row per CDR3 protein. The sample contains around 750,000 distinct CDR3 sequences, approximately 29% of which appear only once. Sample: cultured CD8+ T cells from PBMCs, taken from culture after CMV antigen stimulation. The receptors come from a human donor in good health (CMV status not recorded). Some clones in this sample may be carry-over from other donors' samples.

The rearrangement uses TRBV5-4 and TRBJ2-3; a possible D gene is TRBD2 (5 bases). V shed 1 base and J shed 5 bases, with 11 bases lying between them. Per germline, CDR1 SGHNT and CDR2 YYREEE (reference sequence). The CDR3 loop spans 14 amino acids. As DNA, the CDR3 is TGTGCCAGCAGCTTGAACCTAGCTGGAGATACGCAGTATTTT. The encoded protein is CASSLNLAGDTQYF.

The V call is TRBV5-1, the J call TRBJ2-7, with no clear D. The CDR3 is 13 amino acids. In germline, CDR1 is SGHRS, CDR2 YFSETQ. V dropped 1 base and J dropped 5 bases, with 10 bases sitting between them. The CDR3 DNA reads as TGCGCCAGCAGCTTGCGTAGCCAGCACGAGCAGTACTTC. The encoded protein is CASSLRSQHEQYF.

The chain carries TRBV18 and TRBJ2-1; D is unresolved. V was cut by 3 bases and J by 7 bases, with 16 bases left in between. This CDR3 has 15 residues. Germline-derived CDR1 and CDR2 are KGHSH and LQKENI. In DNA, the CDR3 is TGTGCCAGCTCACCCACTACGACCCCCGGGAATGAGCAGTTCTTC. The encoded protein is CASSPTTTPGNEQFF.

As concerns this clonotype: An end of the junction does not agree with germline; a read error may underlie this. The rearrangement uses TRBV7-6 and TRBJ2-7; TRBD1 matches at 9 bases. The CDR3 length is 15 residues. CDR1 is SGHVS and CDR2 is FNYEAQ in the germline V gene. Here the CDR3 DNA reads TGTGCTAGCAGCTTAGGGACAGGGAAGGCCTACGAGCAGTACTTC. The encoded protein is CASSLGTGKAYEQYF. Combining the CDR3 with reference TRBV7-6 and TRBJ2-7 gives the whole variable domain GAGVSQSPRYKVTKRGQDVALRCDPISGHVSLYWYRQALGQGPEFLTYFNYEAQQDKSGLPNDRFSAERPEGSISTLTIQRTEQRDSAMYRCASSLGTGKAYEQYFGPGTRLTVT.

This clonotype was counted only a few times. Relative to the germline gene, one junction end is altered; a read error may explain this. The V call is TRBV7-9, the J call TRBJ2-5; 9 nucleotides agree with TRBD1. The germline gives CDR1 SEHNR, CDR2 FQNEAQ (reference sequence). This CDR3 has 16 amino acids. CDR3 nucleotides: TGTGCCAGCAACTTACAGGGGGCCGGGGCTCAAGAGACCCAGTACTTC. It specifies CASNLQGAGAQETQYF.

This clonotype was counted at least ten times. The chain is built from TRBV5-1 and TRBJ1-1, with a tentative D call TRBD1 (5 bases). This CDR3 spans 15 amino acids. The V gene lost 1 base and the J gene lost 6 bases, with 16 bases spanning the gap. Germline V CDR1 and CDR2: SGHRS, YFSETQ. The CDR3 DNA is TGCGCCAGCAGCTTGAAGGAAAGGGGCGTCCCTGAAGCTTTCTTT. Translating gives CASSLKERGVPEAFF.

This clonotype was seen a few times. The CDR3 DNA reads TGTGCCAGCAGCTTATCAGGGGTCCCGGGGACCGGGGAGCTGTTTTTT. This translates into CASSLSGVPGTGELFF. The gene calls are TRBV7-6 and TRBJ2-2, with D perhaps TRBD1 (6 bases). V was pared by 2 bases and J by 5 bases, with 15 bases between. Germline V CDR1 and CDR2: SGHVS, FNYEAQ. This CDR3 spans 16 amino acids. Full variable domain (rest looked up from reference TRBV7-6 and TRBJ2-2): GAGVSQSPRYKVTKRGQDVALRCDPISGHVSLYWYRQALGQGPEFLTYFNYEAQQDKSGLPNDRFSAERPEGSISTLTIQRTEQRDSAMYRCASSLSGVPGTGELFFGEGSRLTVL.

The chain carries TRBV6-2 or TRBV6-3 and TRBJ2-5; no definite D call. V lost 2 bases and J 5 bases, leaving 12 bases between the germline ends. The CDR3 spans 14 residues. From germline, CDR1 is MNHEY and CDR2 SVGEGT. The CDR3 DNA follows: TGTGCCAGCAGTTACGTGGTAGCTCGGGAGACCCAGTACTTC. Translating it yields CASSYVVARETQYF.

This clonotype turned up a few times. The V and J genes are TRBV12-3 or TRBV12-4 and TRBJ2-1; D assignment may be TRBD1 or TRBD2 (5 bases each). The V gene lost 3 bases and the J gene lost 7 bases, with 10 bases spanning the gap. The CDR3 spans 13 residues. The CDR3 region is CASSFGGVNEQFF. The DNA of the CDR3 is TGTGCCAGCAGTTTTGGGGGAGTGAATGAGCAGTTCTTC.

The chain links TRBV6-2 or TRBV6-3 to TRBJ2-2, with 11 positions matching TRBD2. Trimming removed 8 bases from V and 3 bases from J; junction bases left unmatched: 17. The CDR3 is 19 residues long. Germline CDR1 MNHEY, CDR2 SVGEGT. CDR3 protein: CASFTAFPGLAEYTGELFF. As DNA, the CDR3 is TGTGCCAGCTTTACAGCCTTTCCGGGACTAGCGGAGTACACCGGGGAGCTGTTTTTT.

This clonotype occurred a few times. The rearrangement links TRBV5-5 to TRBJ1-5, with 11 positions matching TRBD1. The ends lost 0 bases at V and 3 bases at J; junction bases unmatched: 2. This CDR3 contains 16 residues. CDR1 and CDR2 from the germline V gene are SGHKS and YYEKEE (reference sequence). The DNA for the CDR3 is TGTGCCAGCAGCTTGGGGACAGGGGGCATCAATCAGCCCCAGCATTTT. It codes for CASSLGTGGINQPQHF.

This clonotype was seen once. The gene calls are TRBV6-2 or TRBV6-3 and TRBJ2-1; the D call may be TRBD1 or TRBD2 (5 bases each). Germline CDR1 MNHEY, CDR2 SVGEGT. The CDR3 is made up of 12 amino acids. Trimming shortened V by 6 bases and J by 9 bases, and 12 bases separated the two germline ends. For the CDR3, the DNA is TGTGCCAGCAGCCTCGGGGCGAGTGAGCAGTTCTTC. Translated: CASSLGASEQFF.

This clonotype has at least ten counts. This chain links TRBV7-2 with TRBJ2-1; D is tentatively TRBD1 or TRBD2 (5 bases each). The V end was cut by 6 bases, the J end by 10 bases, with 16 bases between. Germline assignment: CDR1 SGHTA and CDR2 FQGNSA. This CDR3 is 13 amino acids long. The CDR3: CASSLRWGKEQFF. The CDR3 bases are TGTGCCAGCAGTCTAAGGTGGGGGAAGGAGCAGTTCTTC. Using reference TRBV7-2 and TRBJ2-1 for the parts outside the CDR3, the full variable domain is GAGVSQSPSNKVTEKGKDVELRCDPISGHTALYWYRQSLGQGLEFLIYFQGNSAPDKSGLPSDRFSAERTGGSVSTLTIQRTQQEDSAVYLCASSLRWGKEQFFGPGTRLTVL.

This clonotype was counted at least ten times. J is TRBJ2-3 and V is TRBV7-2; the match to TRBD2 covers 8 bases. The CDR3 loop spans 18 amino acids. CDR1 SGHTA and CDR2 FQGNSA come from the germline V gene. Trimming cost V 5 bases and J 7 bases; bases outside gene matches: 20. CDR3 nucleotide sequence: TGTGCCAGCAGCCCTGGGGTGGGCGGGGGGCTACACACCTATACGCAGTATTTT. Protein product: CASSPGVGGGLHTYTQYF.

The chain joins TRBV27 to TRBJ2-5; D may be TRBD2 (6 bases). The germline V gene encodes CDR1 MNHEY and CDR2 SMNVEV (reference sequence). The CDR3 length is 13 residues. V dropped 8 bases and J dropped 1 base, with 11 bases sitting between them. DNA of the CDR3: TGTGCCAGCGGCCGGGGGACCCAAGAGACCCAGTACTTC. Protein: CASGRGTQETQYF.

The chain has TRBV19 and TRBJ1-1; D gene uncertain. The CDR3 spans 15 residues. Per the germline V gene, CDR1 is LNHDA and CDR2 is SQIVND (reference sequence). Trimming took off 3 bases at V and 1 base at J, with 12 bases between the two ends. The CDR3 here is CASSIVTSPNTEAFF. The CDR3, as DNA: TGTGCCAGTAGTATCGTCACCTCACCGAACACTGAAGCTTTCTTT.